This is a list of T cell receptor beta chains from one sample in a study of OX40 agonist ivuxolimab in advanced cancers. TCRdb keeps only in-frame clones here, not all; method: immunoSEQ multiplex PCR. The sample lists about 75,000 clones, approximately 84% seen once, with roughly 16% in the top ten. Here the sequenced sample was CD4+ or CD8+ T cells sorted from blood, taken in a trial of the OX40 agonist ivuxolimab. The receptors originated from an adult with an advanced solid tumor such as melanoma, head and neck, liver or kidney cancer. The CDR3 runs from the conserved cysteine through the conserved F or W. D genes are given only for firm matches. The listing skips clone size in some rows; elsewhere it reads once, few, many or a size class.

TRBD1 - TRBJ1-2 TRBV5-1 CASSGGDRNYGYTF TGCGCCAGCAGCGGGGGGGACAGGAACTATGGCTACACCTTC
- - TRBJ2-3 TRBV19 CASSIGERNTDTQYF TGTGCCAGTAGTATAGGTGAGAGGAACACAGATACGCAGTATTTT
TRBD2 few TRBJ2-5 TRBV5-8 CASSGIAGEETQYF TGTGCCAGCAGCGGTATAGCGGGAGAAGAGACCCAGTACTTC
- - TRBJ1-5 TRBV4-1 CASSPFRASQPQHF TGCGCCAGCAGCCCTTTCAGGGCCTCTCAGCCCCAGCATTTT
- - TRBJ1-2 TRBV12-2 CASRLAFQGDYGYTF TGTGCAAGTCGCTTAGCTTTCCAGGGGGACTATGGCTACACCTTC
- - TRBJ1-2 TRBV5-1 CASSLGSGGLDYGYTF TGCGCCAGCAGCTTGGGGTCCGGGGGATTAGACTATGGCTACACCTTC
- - TRBJ2-7 TRBV18 CASSPPSIGAYEQYF TGTGCCAGCTCACCACCGAGCATAGGGGCCTACGAGCAGTACTTC
TRBD1 once TRBJ1-1 TRBV19 CASSTRQGGQMNTEAFF TGTGCCAGTAGTACTAGACAGGGTGGCCAAATGAACACTGAAGCTTTCTTT
TRBD2 few TRBJ2-1 TRBV27 CARTSVLKNEQFF TGTGCCAGGACTAGCGTGTTAAAAAATGAGCAGTTCTTC
- - TRBJ2-3 TRBV10-2 CASSGPGEGTQYF TGCGCCAGCTCAGGGCCTGGCGAGGGTACGCAGTATTTT
TRBD2 - TRBJ2-3 TRBV10-3 CAIKTSGNTDTQYF TGTGCCATCAAAACTAGCGGGAACACAGATACGCAGTATTTT
- few TRBJ2-3 TRBV21-1 CASSKLGLAGGYTDTQYF TGTGCCAGCAGCAAATTGGGGCTAGCGGGAGGGTACACAGATACGCAGTATTTT
- - TRBJ2-1 TRBV13 CASSPMRGEQFF TGTGCCAGCAGCCCCATGCGCGGTGAGCAGTTCTTC
- - TRBJ2-2 TRBV6-1 CASSEVQAIGELFF TGTGCCAGCAGTGAAGTTCAGGCGATCGGGGAGCTGTTTTTT
TRBD1 - TRBJ1-6 TRBV6-1 CASRETGSYNSPLHF TGTGCCAGCAGGGAGACAGGGTCGTATAATTCACCCCTCCACTTT
- - TRBJ1-1 TRBV7-9 CASSRLGGSTEAFF TGTGCCAGCAGCCGCTTGGGCGGCAGTACTGAAGCTTTCTTT
TRBD1 - TRBJ1-5 TRBV28 CASSLPRGLRHNQPQHF TGTGCCAGCAGTTTACCGAGGGGGCTTAGACATAATCAGCCCCAGCATTTT
- - TRBJ2-3 TRBV9 CASSPPGPILVTDTQYF TGTGCCAGCAGCCCCCCAGGACCTATCCTCGTCACAGATACGCAGTATTTT
- - TRBJ2-7 TRBV6-1 CASSETGLYEQYF TGTGCCAGCAGTGAAACAGGACTCTACGAGCAGTACTTC
- - TRBJ1-1 TRBV6-1 CASSVGTYPGTEAFF TGTGCCAGCAGTGTCGGGACATATCCGGGCACTGAAGCTTTCTTT
- once TRBJ1-2 TRBV7-2 CASSLGSANYGYTF TGTGCCAGCAGCTTGGGCAGCGCTAACTATGGCTACACCTTC
TRBD2 - TRBJ2-7 TRBV6-5 CASSYAAGVTYEQYF TGTGCCAGCAGTTACGCGGCGGGAGTAACCTACGAGCAGTACTTC
- - TRBJ2-7 TRBV11-2 CASSLDRGEQYF TGTGCCAGCAGCTTAGATCGTGGCGAGCAGTACTTC
TRBD1 - TRBJ2-7 TRBV6-5 CASSSRGQGAAEQYF TGTGCCAGCAGTTCCAGGGGACAGGGAGCGGCTGAGCAGTACTTC